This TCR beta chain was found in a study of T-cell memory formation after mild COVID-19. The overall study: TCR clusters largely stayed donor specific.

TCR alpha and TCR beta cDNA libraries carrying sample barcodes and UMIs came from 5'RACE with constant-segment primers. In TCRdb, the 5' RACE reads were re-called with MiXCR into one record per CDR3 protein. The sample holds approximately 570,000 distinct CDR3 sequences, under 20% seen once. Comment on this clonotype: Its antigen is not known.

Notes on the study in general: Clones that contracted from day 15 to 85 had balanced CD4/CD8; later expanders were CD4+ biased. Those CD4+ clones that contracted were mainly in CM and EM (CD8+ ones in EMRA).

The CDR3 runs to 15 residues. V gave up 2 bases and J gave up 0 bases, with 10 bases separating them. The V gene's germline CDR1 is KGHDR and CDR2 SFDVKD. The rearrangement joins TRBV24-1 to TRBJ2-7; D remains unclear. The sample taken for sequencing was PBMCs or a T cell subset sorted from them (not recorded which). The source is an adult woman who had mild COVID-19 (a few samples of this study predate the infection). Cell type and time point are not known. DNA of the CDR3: TGTGCCACCAGTGATTCCCAGACCAACTCCTACGAGCAGTACTTC. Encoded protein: CATSDSQTNSYEQYF.